The 10 T cell receptor beta chains below were found in one sample sequenced in a study of response to subunit inactivated influenza vaccine. MiXCR, applied by TCRdb to the RT-PCR reads, yields one record per CDR3 protein. The sample shows about 300,000 distinct CDR3 sequences, 21% of them seen only once. Sequenced here: PBMCs from blood, sampled less than 22 months after vaccination. These receptors came from a man aged 50-75 years who received an inactivated influenza vaccine.

This clonotype was observed a handful of times. The J gene is TRBJ2-7, the V gene TRBV20-1, with D possibly being TRBD2 (6 bases). The CDR3 contains 15 residues. In germline, CDR1 is DFQATT, CDR2 SNEGSKA (reference sequence). V was shortened by 6 bases and J by 3 bases, with 21 bases between the two germline ends. CDR3 residues: CSANDDPGLLYEQYF. Here the CDR3 DNA reads TGCAGTGCGAATGACGATCCGGGACTTCTCTACGAGCAGTACTTC.

This rearrangement joins TRBV7-2 to TRBJ2-5; the D is unclear. The germline V gene has CDR1 SGHTA and CDR2 FQGNSA. The CDR3 runs to 14 residues. Between the trimmed V and J ends, which lost 0 bases and 5 bases, there was a span of 10 bases. CDR3 residues: CASSLASGWETQYF. For the CDR3, the DNA is TGTGCCAGCAGCTTAGCGTCCGGGTGGGAGACCCAGTACTTC.

The gene calls are TRBV27 and TRBJ2-3, with 11 bases identical to TRBD2. The CDR3 has 15 residues. V trimming: 6 bases; J trimming: 4 bases; junction bases outside the gene matches: 6. Germline loops: CDR1 MNHEY, CDR2 SMNVEV (reference sequence). This chain's CDR3 is CASRLLAGGSDTQYF. The CDR3 DNA reads TGTGCCAGCAGACTTCTAGCGGGGGGATCAGATACGCAGTATTTT.

The genes are TRBV2 and TRBJ2-2, with 7 bases fitting TRBD1. Looked up from germline, CDR1 is SNHLY and CDR2 is FYNNEI. The V and J ends lost 10 bases and 2 bases, in that order; junction bases with no gene match: 7. This CDR3 is 14 amino acids long. CDR3 residues: CATRPGGNTGELFF. The CDR3 DNA sequence: TGTGCCACTAGGCCAGGGGGTAACACCGGGGAGCTGTTTTTT.

This rearrangement joins TRBV7-7 to TRBJ1-5; D is unclear. CDR3 size: 18 residues. V was pared by 1 base and J by 0 bases, with 16 bases between. Germline values: CDR1 SSHAT, CDR2 FNYEAQ (reference sequence). The CDR3 coding sequence is TGTGCCAGCAGCTTAGATGCGTGGGCCAGTTATAGCAATCAGCCCCAGCATTTT. Its translation is CASSLDAWASYSNQPQHF. Full variable domain (rest looked up from reference TRBV7-7 and TRBJ1-5): GAGVSQSPRYKVTKRGQDVTLRCDPISSHATLYWYQQALGQGPEFLTYFNYEAQPDKSGLPSDRFSAERPEGSISTLTIQRTEQRDSAMYRCASSLDAWASYSNQPQHFGDGTRLSIL.

This clonotype was found many times. The chain carries TRBV5-1 and TRBJ1-2; weak D call: TRBD1 (6 bases). V was shortened by 4 bases and J by 3 bases, with 13 bases between the two germline ends. Germline V lookup: CDR1 SGHRS, CDR2 YFSETQ. The CDR3 extends over 14 amino acids. The CDR3 reads CASSLDRWDYGYTF. In DNA form, the CDR3 reads TGCGCCAGCAGCCTCGACAGGTGGGACTATGGCTACACCTTC.

J is TRBJ1-2 and V is TRBV7-6; no definite D call. Germline CDR1 SGHVS, CDR2 FNYEAQ. Trimming shortened V by 3 bases and J by 4 bases, and 18 bases separated the two germline ends. CDR3 length: 16 residues. Here the CDR3 reads CASSLDQTILGYGYTF. In nucleotides, the CDR3 is TGTGCCAGCAGCTTGGACCAAACAATTCTAGGCTATGGCTACACCTTC.

This clonotype has a handful of counts. This chain connects TRBV20-1 to TRBJ2-2, with D perhaps TRBD1 (5 bases). The CDR3 consists of 17 residues. Looked up from germline, CDR1 is DFQATT and CDR2 is SNEGSKA (reference sequence). Trimming pared 1 base from V and 4 bases from J, leaving 19 bases between. The CDR3 nucleotides are TGCAGTGCTAGAGGGAGCCAGGGTTCCACAATCACCGGGGAGCTGTTTTTT. Translation: CSARGSQGSTITGELFF.

This clonotype was seen a handful of times. This chain uses TRBV7-8 with TRBJ1-5; possible D gene TRBD1, 6 bases. CDR1 is SGHVS and CDR2 is FQNEAQ in the germline V gene. Trimming left V 3 bases short and J 1 base short, with 10 bases between. This CDR3 comprises 15 residues. CDR3 DNA: TGTGCCAGCAGCTTGAACAGGGCAAGCAATCAGCCCCAGCATTTT. Protein product: CASSLNRASNQPQHF.

V and J are TRBV25-1 and TRBJ1-3; no definite D call. Germline assignment: CDR1 MGHDK and CDR2 SYGVNS. This CDR3 comprises 12 residues. Trimming removed 8 bases from V and 0 bases from J, with 5 bases in between. The CDR3 spells CASQSSGNTIYF. CDR3 in DNA: TGTGCCAGCCAGAGCTCTGGAAACACCATATATTTT.